One and the same sample provided the 16 T cell receptor beta chains below, sequenced in a study of T cell repertoires in ileal Crohn's disease. The data were produced by immunoSEQ multiplex PCR, yet TCRdb's version contains in-frame clones alone and is incomplete. The profile covers 5,000 or so clones, with roughly 84% appearing a single time and 5.4% taken by the ten largest. The material sequenced was ileal tissue. Every receptor here comes from an adult with Crohn's disease.

The gene calls are TRBV11-2 and TRBJ2-1, with 9 bases that match TRBD2. CDR3 size: 15 residues. The junction had 8 bases not matched to a gene; V was cut back by 4 bases and J by 7 bases. Germline V gives CDR1 SGHAT, CDR2 FQNNGV. CDR3 sequence (DNA): TGTGCCAGCAGCTCCAGGACTAGCGTAGGGAATGAGCAGTTCTTC. Protein: CASSSRTSVGNEQFF.

This clone was counted only a few times. This rearrangement joins TRBV19 to TRBJ1-1; 7 bases map to TRBD1. Losses at the gene ends were 3 bases for V and 1 base for J; bases not matched to a gene: 2. CDR1 and CDR2 from the germline V gene are LNHDA and SQIVND (reference sequence). The CDR3 runs 14 residues. The CDR3: CASSMTGWNTEAFF. In DNA form, the CDR3 reads TGTGCCAGTAGTATGACAGGGTGGAACACTGAAGCTTTCTTT.

This clone was picked up a small number of times. The genes are TRBV13 and TRBJ2-5, with 11 bases that match TRBD1. Germline lookup yields CDR1 PRHDT and CDR2 FYEKMQ (reference sequence). V lost 5 bases and J lost 7; bases outside the gene matches: 9. The CDR3 is 15 residues long. CDR3 residues: CASSDWTGGVGTQYF. The CDR3 DNA sequence: TGTGCCAGCAGCGACTGGACAGGGGGCGTTGGGACCCAGTACTTC.

V and J are TRBV12-5 and TRBJ2-3, with TRBD2 matching over 13 bases. V lost 6 bases, J lost 4 bases, and 1 base stayed unmatched. The germline V gene encodes CDR1 LGHNT and CDR2 FRNRAP. The CDR3 consists of 14 residues. CDR3 in amino acids: CASGTSGGPDTQYF. In DNA, the CDR3 is TGTGCTAGTGGGACTAGCGGGGGGCCAGATACGCAGTATTTT.

The V and J genes are TRBV5-1 and TRBJ2-5, with TRBD2 matching over 10 bases. V trimming: 5 bases; J trimming: 2 bases; junction bases outside the gene matches: 3. CDR1 and CDR2 from the germline V gene are SGHRS and YFSETQ. CDR3 length equals 14 residues. The CDR3 here is CASRTSGSQETQYF. The CDR3 DNA reads as TGCGCCAGCAGGACTAGCGGGTCTCAAGAGACCCAGTACTTC.

V usage is TRBV5-4 and J usage is TRBJ2-2; D is ambiguous. Germline loops: CDR1 SGHNT, CDR2 YYREEE (reference sequence). Trimming removed 5 bases from V and 2 bases from J, with 7 bases in between. The CDR3 has 13 residues. CDR3 DNA sequence: TGTGCCAGCAGTTATCTTAACACCGGGGAGCTGTTTTTT. It specifies CASSYLNTGELFF. The whole variable domain, filled in from reference TRBV5-4 and TRBJ2-2, reads ETGVTQSPTHLIKTRGQQVTLRCSSQSGHNTVSWYQQALGQGPQFIFQYYREEENGRGNFPPRFSGLQFPNYSSELNVNALELDDSALYLCASSYLNTGELFFGEGSRLTVL.

V usage is TRBV11-2 and J usage is TRBJ2-5; tentative D call: TRBD2 (6 bases). The CDR3 is 17 amino acids. V lost 0 bases to trimming and J lost 2 bases, with 16 bases between them. Germline values: CDR1 SGHAT, CDR2 FQNNGV. In DNA form, the CDR3 reads TGTGCCAGCAGCTTAGATCCGGTGGCGGGGACTCAAGAGACCCAGTACTTC. Translation gives CASSLDPVAGTQETQYF. Full variable domain (outside the CDR3, taken from reference TRBV11-2 and TRBJ2-5): EAGVAQSPRYKIIEKRQSVAFWCNPISGHATLYWYQQILGQGPKLLIQFQNNGVVDDSQLPKDRFSAERLKGVDSTLKIQPAKLEDSAVYLCASSLDPVAGTQETQYFGPGTRLLVL.

This chain connects TRBV28 to TRBJ2-4; no clear D gene. The CDR3 has 15 residues. Trimming cost V 0 bases and J 5 bases, with 11 bases left between them. Germline values: CDR1 MDHEN, CDR2 SYDVKM. DNA for the CDR3: TGTGCCAGCAGTTTATGGGGTGGTGGAGAAAACATTCAGTACTTC. Its protein is CASSLWGGGENIQYF.

V is TRBV5-4 and J is TRBJ2-1, with D possibly matching TRBD2 (6 bases). Germline V gene data show CDR1 as SGHNT and CDR2 as YYREEE (reference sequence). This CDR3 comprises 16 residues. V lost 4 bases and J lost 0, with 14 bases in between. The CDR3 nucleotides are TGTGCCAGCAGCCCCTTCGGGGGAAGCTCCTACAATGAGCAGTTCTTC. It yields the protein CASSPFGGSSYNEQFF.

This clone was detected once. This chain links TRBV28 with TRBJ2-1; 13 positions match TRBD2. CDR3 length equals 18 residues. The V gene's germline CDR1 is MDHEN and CDR2 SYDVKM. V was clipped by 5 bases and J by 3 bases; unmatched bases: 10. CDR3 amino acids: CASSHRLAGGSIYNEQFF. CDR3 in DNA: TGTGCCAGCAGTCACCGACTAGCGGGGGGCTCGATCTACAATGAGCAGTTCTTC.

The chain has TRBV7-9 and TRBJ2-2; D gene ambiguous. The V gene lost 5 bases and the J gene lost 3 bases, with 4 bases spanning the gap. The CDR3 runs to 12 residues. The germline gives CDR1 SEHNR, CDR2 FQNEAQ (reference sequence). CDR3 in DNA: TGTGCCAGCAGCGACTACACCGGGGAGCTGTTTTTT. Translating it yields CASSDYTGELFF.

The rearrangement joins TRBV29-1 to TRBJ1-4; 9 bases match TRBD1. CDR3 length: 14 residues. The J segment lost 10 bases and the V segment lost 3 bases, leaving 9 bases of the junction unmatched. In germline, CDR1 is SQVTM, CDR2 ANQGSEA. The CDR3 sequence is CSVDTGGISGKLFF. CDR3 DNA sequence: TGCAGCGTTGATACAGGGGGCATTTCTGGAAAACTGTTTTTT.

V is TRBV5-1 and J is TRBJ2-3; 7 positions match TRBD2. The CDR3 runs to 14 residues. Per germline, CDR1 SGHRS and CDR2 YFSETQ. After removal of 7 bases from V and 5 bases from J, the junction contained 10 bases not matched to a gene. Here the CDR3 DNA reads TGCGCCAGCCGAGCGGGGACTACAGGAGATACGCAGTATTTT. Translated, it gives CASRAGTTGDTQYF. Full variable domain (outside the CDR3, taken from reference TRBV5-1 and TRBJ2-3): KAGVTQTPRYLIKTRGQQVTLSCSPISGHRSVSWYQQTPGQGLQFLFEYFSETQRNKGNFPGRFSGRQFSNSRSEMNVSTLELGDSALYLCASRAGTTGDTQYFGPGTRLTVL.

The CDR3, as DNA: TGTGCCAGCAGTAGGCTGACAGGGCAAGAGACCCAGTACTTC. Translated: CASSRLTGQETQYF. This rearrangement joins TRBV6-5 to TRBJ2-5; TRBD1 matches at 7 bases. Trimming took 5 bases from V and 2 from J; bases not matched to a gene: 5. Looked up from germline, CDR1 is MNHEY and CDR2 is SVGAGI. The CDR3 totals 14 residues.

The rearrangement links TRBV2 to TRBJ2-2, with no clear D. V was clipped by 1 base and J by 7 bases, with 10 bases between them. Germline assignment: CDR1 SNHLY and CDR2 FYNNEI. CDR3 size: 14 residues. CDR3 coding DNA: TGTGCCAGCAGTGAAGACTGGGCTAACGGGGAGCTGTTTTTT. This encodes CASSEDWANGELFF.

The V and J genes are TRBV30 and TRBJ1-4; perhaps TRBD1 as D (5 bases). This CDR3 spans 13 amino acids. Trimming cost V 6 bases and J 4 bases, with 12 bases left between them. Looked up from germline, CDR1 is GTSNPN and CDR2 is SVGIG (reference sequence). The CDR3 DNA reads as TGTGCCTGCTCGACAGCAAATAATGAAAAACTGTTTTTT. Translating it yields CACSTANNEKLFF.